This TCR beta chain was sequenced during a study of blood T cell repertoires in COVID-19. Study-wide context: Sites in the United States, Italy and Spain provided acute and convalescent COVID-19 samples. Nucleic acid was either cDNA or gDNA, and it came from T cells, B-cell-depleted T cells, or PBMCs.

V lost 5 bases, J lost 6 bases, and 26 bases lay in between. Germline-derived CDR1 and CDR2 are SGHTA and FQGNSA. The CDR3 has 17 residues. Methods used by the authors: Estimates of nucleated cell counts were drawn from the amplification of reference gene primers. Here immunoSEQ multiplex PCR was the method, and the copy in TCRdb shows in-frame clones only, minus some. Clonal size and the V and J genes are those of that table, whereas D and trimming came from the DNA. The repertoire holds about 210,000 clones, with about 85% as singletons. The sequenced sample consisted of peripheral blood. This chain joins TRBV7-2 and TRBJ2-7, with D possibly matching TRBD1 (6 bases). The receptor was derived from a woman aged 80 or older with acute or convalescent COVID-19. The CDR3 here is CASSTGDTGTRAGEQYF. The CDR3 DNA is TGTGCCAGCAGCACAGGAGACACCGGGACAAGGGCCGGCGAGCAGTACTTC.